The 30 T cell receptor beta chains reported below all come from one sample, sequenced in a study of T-cell reconstitution after alpha-beta-depleted transplantation in children. Preparation of the TCRbeta library involved a method that used unique molecular identifiers. MiXCR, applied by TCRdb to the PCR reads, yields one record per CDR3 protein. The repertoire holds some 500,000 distinct CDR3 sequences, less than 35% seen once, with 2% to 2.5% in the top ten. The starting material was PBMCs from the stem cell graft donor, obtained from the stem cell graft. Receptor source: a human donor who donated a stem cell graft to a child with aplastic anemia.

The chain uses TRBV7-2 and TRBJ2-5; the match to TRBD2 covers 7 bases. The CDR3 totals 16 residues. J lost 4 bases, V lost 7 bases, and 15 bases had no gene match. CDR1 is SGHTA and CDR2 is FQGNSA in the germline V gene. CDR3 protein: CASTKTGGRIRETQYF. CDR3 nucleotide sequence: TGTGCCAGCACCAAGACGGGGGGTCGGATAAGAGAGACCCAGTACTTC. The full variable domain, in which reference TRBV7-2 and TRBJ2-5 provide the parts outside the CDR3, is GAGVSQSPSNKVTEKGKDVELRCDPISGHTALYWYRQSLGQGLEFLIYFQGNSAPDKSGLPSDRFSAERTGGSVSTLTIQRTQQEDSAVYLCASTKTGGRIRETQYFGPGTRLLVL.

Ten or more counts support this clonotype. The V call is TRBV20-1, the J call TRBJ2-7; possible D gene TRBD1, 5 bases. Germline V gives CDR1 DFQATT, CDR2 SNEGSKA (reference sequence). Trimming pared 6 bases from V and 2 bases from J, leaving 11 bases between. This CDR3 is built from 12 residues. CDR3 sequence (DNA): TGCAGTGCGGGGCCACGGACCTACGAGCAGTACTTC. Translating gives CSAGPRTYEQYF.

The CDR3 bases are TGTGCCATCAGTGAGTCGGGACATCAATCCAGTGGCTACACCTTC. Translated: CAISESGHQSSGYTF. This chain connects TRBV10-3 to TRBJ1-2, with D perhaps TRBD1 (6 bases). The CDR3 consists of 15 residues. Trimming took off 0 bases at V and 7 bases at J, with 15 bases between the two ends. Germline V gene lookup returns CDR1 ENHRY and CDR2 SYGVKD.

This rearrangement joins TRBV4-3 to TRBJ2-2, with TRBD1 identical over 7 bases. The germline CDR1 and CDR2 sequences are LGHNA and YSLEER. The CDR3 contains 16 residues. V shed 2 bases, J shed 3 bases, and the junction held 6 bases outside the gene matches. CDR3 loop: CASSQSGGVYTGELFF. In DNA form, the CDR3 reads TGCGCCAGCAGCCAATCAGGGGGAGTCTACACCGGGGAGCTGTTTTTT.

V usage is TRBV19 and J usage is TRBJ1-1, with D maybe TRBD1 (6 bases). CDR1 is LNHDA and CDR2 is SQIVND in the germline V gene (reference sequence). The CDR3 extends over 12 amino acids. Trimming pared 7 bases from V and 5 bases from J, leaving 11 bases between. The CDR3 here is CASKGRGTEAFF. In DNA form, the CDR3 reads TGTGCCAGTAAAGGCAGGGGAACTGAAGCTTTCTTT.

The chain employs TRBV11-2 and TRBJ2-1; unclear D gene. Germline-derived CDR1 and CDR2 are SGHAT and FQNNGV. V lost 7 bases and J 10 bases, leaving 23 bases between the germline ends. The CDR3 spans 15 residues. For the CDR3, the DNA is TGTGCCAGCACCTTTACCCCAGCGCTGTTGGAGGAGCAGTTCTTC. Translating it yields CASTFTPALLEEQFF.

The chain recombines TRBV7-2 with TRBJ2-5; TRBD2 matches 9 bases. V dropped 2 bases and J dropped 6; count of bases not matched to a gene: 13. The germline gives CDR1 SGHTA, CDR2 FQGNSA. CDR3 length equals 17 residues. The CDR3 DNA sequence: TGTGCCAGCAGCTTAACGGGTAGTAGCGGGAGTCTTAAGACCCAGTACTTC. It specifies CASSLTGSSGSLKTQYF.

There are a few counts of this clonotype. This chain uses TRBV7-2 with TRBJ1-5; maybe TRBD1 (5 bases). V shed 3 bases and J shed 7 bases, with 13 bases lying between them. This CDR3 comprises 14 residues. The germline V gene has CDR1 SGHTA and CDR2 FQGNSA. CDR3 nucleotide sequence: TGTGCCAGCAGCTTTACGGGGGTTCGGCAGCCCCAGCATTTT. The encoded protein is CASSFTGVRQPQHF. Full variable domain (rest looked up from reference TRBV7-2 and TRBJ1-5): GAGVSQSPSNKVTEKGKDVELRCDPISGHTALYWYRQSLGQGLEFLIYFQGNSAPDKSGLPSDRFSAERTGGSVSTLTIQRTQQEDSAVYLCASSFTGVRQPQHFGDGTRLSIL.

In its sample, this clonotype was seen a few times. The chain uses TRBV7-2 and TRBJ2-1; D unresolved. V was trimmed by 1 base and J by 4 bases, leaving 8 bases between them. CDR1 is SGHTA, CDR2 FQGNSA, per germline. This CDR3 contains 14 residues. The CDR3 spells CASSLGSAYNEQFF. The CDR3 DNA reads TGTGCCAGCAGCTTAGGTTCAGCGTACAATGAGCAGTTCTTC.

The V gene is TRBV14, the J gene TRBJ2-1; perhaps TRBD1 as D (5 bases). Trimming removed 3 bases at V and 9 bases at J, with 12 bases between. Germline V CDR1 and CDR2: SGHDN, FVKESK. The CDR3 consists of 13 residues. CDR3 residues: CASSQGYQGEQFF. The DNA for the CDR3 is TGTGCCAGCAGCCAGGGCTACCAGGGTGAGCAGTTCTTC.

The chain is built from TRBV18 and TRBJ2-7; TRBD1 matches 12 bases. The CDR3 has 16 residues. J gave up 7 bases and V 1 base, and 8 bases lay outside the gene matches. Germline CDR1 is KGHSH and CDR2 is LQKENI. The CDR3 DNA sequence: TGTGCCAGCTCACCACTGGCCGGGACAGGGGGCGCAGAGCAGTACTTC. This translates into CASSPLAGTGGAEQYF.

The V and J genes are TRBV7-6 and TRBJ2-2, with D perhaps TRBD1 (5 bases). The germline CDR1 and CDR2 sequences are SGHVS and FNYEAQ. V was shortened by 1 base and J by 5 bases, with 11 bases between the two germline ends. The CDR3 runs to 15 residues. CDR3 in amino acids: CASSLEGRVTGELFF. The CDR3 bases are TGTGCCAGCAGCTTAGAGGGCAGGGTAACCGGGGAGCTGTTTTTT.

This clonotype was observed a handful of times. This sequence joins TRBV4-2 and TRBJ2-1, with D possibly TRBD2 on 5 matching bases. Trimming cost V 1 base and J 9 bases, with 25 bases left between them. Germline values: CDR1 LGHNA, CDR2 YNFKEQ. The CDR3 consists of 18 residues. CDR3: CASSQALCGLAALFEQFF. The CDR3 nucleotides read TGTGCCAGCAGCCAAGCCCTGTGTGGGCTAGCCGCTCTCTTTGAGCAGTTCTTC.

This chain links TRBV28 with TRBJ1-3; no firm D call. Trimming took off 5 bases at V and 3 bases at J, with 14 bases between the two ends. Germline V gives CDR1 MDHEN, CDR2 SYDVKM. This CDR3 contains 15 residues. CDR3 in amino acids: CASSPPIGNGNTIYF. For the CDR3, the DNA is TGTGCCAGCAGTCCCCCAATAGGGAATGGAAACACCATATATTTT. Combining the CDR3 with reference TRBV28 and TRBJ1-3 gives the whole variable domain DVKVTQSSRYLVKRTGEKVFLECVQDMDHENMFWYRQDPGLGLRLIYFSYDVKMKEKGDIPEGYSVSREKKERFSLILESASTNQTSMYLCASSPPIGNGNTIYFGEGSWLTVV.

This clonotype turned up a few times. This chain uses TRBV29-1 with TRBJ1-1; D unclear. Germline V CDR1 and CDR2: SQVTM, ANQGSEA. The CDR3 spans 15 residues. The V and J ends lost 7 bases and 1 base respectively, with 19 bases between them. CDR3 residues: CSAIPSQRGNTEAFF. The DNA for the CDR3 is TGCAGCGCCATCCCCTCCCAGCGGGGGAACACTGAAGCTTTCTTT.

The V call is TRBV7-2, the J call TRBJ1-5, with 10 positions matching TRBD1. The ends lost 4 bases at V and 7 bases at J; junction bases unmatched: 7. The CDR3 has 15 amino acids. CDR1 and CDR2 (germline): SGHTA, FQGNSA. The CDR3 loop reads CASSSRTGGGQPQHF. CDR3 nucleotides: TGTGCCAGCAGCTCAAGGACAGGGGGGGGCCAGCCCCAGCATTTT.

This clonotype was seen a single time. V is TRBV11-3 and J is TRBJ2-1; 7 bases agree with TRBD1. Germline CDR1 is SGHNT and CDR2 is YENEEA. With 6 bases clipped from V and 0 bases from J, the junction kept 5 bases outside the gene matches. The CDR3 has 15 residues. The CDR3 loop reads CASRSGQSSYNEQFF. For the CDR3, the DNA is TGTGCCAGCAGATCGGGACAGAGCTCCTACAATGAGCAGTTCTTC.

The chain joins TRBV5-1 to TRBJ2-2; D is possibly TRBD2 (5 bases). The germline CDR1 and CDR2 sequences are SGHRS and YFSETQ. V was clipped by 2 bases and J by 4 bases, with 9 bases between them. The CDR3 spans 14 residues. CDR3 sequence: CASSLTRVTGELFF. The CDR3 DNA reads TGCGCCAGCAGCTTAACGCGGGTCACCGGGGAGCTGTTTTTT.

This clonotype was seen more than once but under ten times. The rearrangement links TRBV6-2 or TRBV6-3 to TRBJ2-1; D is unresolved. V shed 5 bases and J shed 0 bases, with 14 bases lying between them. Germline V gene sequence: CDR1 MNHEY, CDR2 SVGEGT. CDR3 length: 16 residues. The CDR3 protein is CASSLRHLISYNEQFF. DNA of the CDR3: TGTGCCAGCAGTCTAAGACATCTTATCTCCTACAATGAGCAGTTCTTC.

The rearrangement joins TRBV29-1 to TRBJ2-1, with 9 bases fitting TRBD2. The V segment lost 4 bases and the J segment 6 bases; nucleotides outside the gene matches: 4. The germline CDR1 and CDR2 sequences are SQVTM and ANQGSEA. This CDR3 has 13 amino acids. CDR3 DNA: TGCAGCGTTGCGACTAGCGGAGGCAATGAGCAGTTCTTC. It encodes CSVATSGGNEQFF.

V usage is TRBV12-3 or TRBV12-4 and J usage is TRBJ1-1, with 8 bases identical to TRBD1. J was trimmed by 4 bases and V by 4 bases; bases with no gene match: 5. The CDR3 extends over 14 amino acids. CDR3 protein: CASSSRTGTTEAFF. CDR3 bases: TGTGCCAGCAGTTCCCGGACAGGGACCACTGAAGCTTTCTTT.

This clonotype was seen a few times. The rearrangement joins TRBV28 to TRBJ2-4; possibly TRBD1 or TRBD2 for D (5 bases each). Germline V gives CDR1 MDHEN, CDR2 SYDVKM. V lost 3 bases, J lost 0 bases, and 6 bases lay in between. The CDR3 is 14 amino acids. CDR3 loop: CASSFGGAKNIQYF. The CDR3 coding sequence is TGTGCCAGCAGTTTTGGGGGAGCCAAAAACATTCAGTACTTC.

V and J are TRBV7-2 and TRBJ2-2; TRBD1 aligns across 7 bases. After removal of 4 bases from V and 5 bases from J, the junction contained 1 base not matched to a gene. The CDR3 sequence is 13 residues long. CDR1 and CDR2 (germline): SGHTA, FQGNSA. CDR3 loop: CASSWGQTGELFF. The CDR3 nucleotides are TGTGCCAGCAGCTGGGGACAGACCGGGGAGCTGTTTTTT.

This clonotype was recorded a few times. The chain links TRBV15 to TRBJ2-4; D is possibly TRBD1 (6 bases). The germline CDR1 and CDR2 sequences are LNHNV and YYDKDF (reference sequence). The V gene lost 0 bases and the J gene lost 2 bases, with 17 bases spanning the gap. The CDR3 sequence is 18 residues long. CDR3 protein: CATSRDFRPGAPKNIQYF. Written as DNA, the CDR3 is TGTGCCACCAGCAGAGATTTCCGGCCAGGGGCCCCCAAAAACATTCAGTACTTC.

This clonotype was picked up one time. The chain has TRBV3-1 and TRBJ2-1; D remains unclear. From germline, CDR1 is LGHDT and CDR2 YNNKEL (reference sequence). The V end lost 3 bases, the J end lost 6 bases, and 9 bases lay between the germline ends. This CDR3 has 13 residues. CDR3 residues: CASSQSIGNEQFF. CDR3 in DNA: TGTGCCAGCAGCCAGTCGATCGGCAATGAGCAGTTCTTC.

A few counts support this clonotype. The V and J genes are TRBV10-1 and TRBJ2-3; the D is unclear. V shed 4 bases and J shed 4 bases, with 12 bases lying between them. The CDR3 is 14 amino acids. In germline, CDR1 is WNHNN, CDR2 SYGVQD (reference sequence). The CDR3 DNA follows: TGCGCCAGCAGTGTCAACGTTGTCTCAGATACGCAGTATTTT. It yields the protein CASSVNVVSDTQYF.

This sequence joins TRBV7-2 and TRBJ2-5; 7 bases align to TRBD2. In germline, CDR1 is SGHTA, CDR2 FQGNSA. With 2 bases clipped from V and 2 bases from J, the junction kept 11 bases outside the gene matches. The CDR3 is made up of 17 amino acids. CDR3 sequence (DNA): TGTGCCAGCAGCTTACCTAACTCCTTCGGGGGGCAAGAGACCCAGTACTTC. It translates to CASSLPNSFGGQETQYF.

This chain joins TRBV5-1 and TRBJ2-1; 8 nucleotides line up with TRBD1. The germline gives CDR1 SGHRS, CDR2 YFSETQ. CDR3 size: 16 residues. The V segment lost 0 bases and the J segment 9 bases; nucleotides outside the gene matches: 11. The CDR3 spells CASSLGAGGAGTEQFF. The CDR3 DNA is TGCGCCAGCAGCTTGGGGGCAGGGGGCGCCGGTACTGAGCAGTTCTTC.

The genes are TRBV9 and TRBJ1-1; D unresolved. Germline V gene data show CDR1 as SGDLS and CDR2 as YYNGEE. CDR3 length: 15 amino acids. V was pared by 4 bases and J by 3 bases, with 16 bases between. The CDR3 sequence is CASSPQVGWDTEAFF. CDR3 bases: TGTGCCAGCAGCCCCCAGGTGGGCTGGGACACTGAAGCTTTCTTT.

The chain is built from TRBV11-2 and TRBJ2-1; TRBD2 is a possible D gene (6 bases). Germline assignment: CDR1 SGHAT and CDR2 FQNNGV. The length of the CDR3 is 18 residues. The germline V and J ends were trimmed by 4 bases and 0 bases, with 19 bases remaining between them. CDR3 in amino acids: CASSWGRIAESSYNEQFF. The CDR3 nucleotides are TGTGCCAGCAGCTGGGGAAGAATAGCGGAAAGCTCCTACAATGAGCAGTTCTTC.